Below, 10 T cell receptor beta chains from the same sample are listed, as sequenced in a study of T cells in Graves' hyperthyroidism and ophthalmopathy. TCR beta CDR3 region amplification was performed from RNA transcripts. A set of HTBI primers served as the primers for a first-round RT-PCR of the TCR CDR3. TCRdb passed the multiplex PCR reads through MiXCR, listing each CDR3 protein once. The data show some 800,000 distinct CDR3 sequences, with 38% seen just once and over 8% held by the top ten. The sample taken for sequencing was blood. These receptors were obtained from a man between 18 and 29 years old with Graves' hyperthyroidism.

This clonotype was observed many times. This chain joins TRBV2 and TRBJ2-7, with D unclear. The germline V gene has CDR1 SNHLY and CDR2 FYNNEI. CDR3 length equals 11 residues. V lost 11 bases and J lost 0, with 8 bases in between. The CDR3 here is CAGSYSYEQYF. The DNA for the CDR3 is TGTGCCGGGTCATACTCCTACGAGCAGTACTTC.

The chain is built from TRBV5-6 and TRBJ2-7; 13 bases are a match to TRBD2. The CDR3 consists of 15 residues. The junction had 3 bases not matched to a gene; V was cut back by 2 bases and J by 4 bases. Germline values: CDR1 SGHDT, CDR2 YYEEEE. DNA for the CDR3: TGTGCCAGCAGCTTATCGGGACTAGCGGGGTACGAGCAGTACTTC. Translated: CASSLSGLAGYEQYF.

The chain combines TRBV2 with TRBJ2-6; 12 bases are shared with TRBD1. In germline, CDR1 is SNHLY, CDR2 FYNNEI. The CDR3 has 17 residues. V dropped 6 bases and J dropped 2; count of bases not matched to a gene: 5. The CDR3 DNA sequence: TGTGCCAGCAGCGGGACAGGGGGCGCCCCTGGGGCCAACGTCCTGACTTTC. This gives the protein CASSGTGGAPGANVLTF.

This clonotype appeared many times. This chain links TRBV10-3 with TRBJ1-4; D ambiguous. The CDR3 runs 12 residues. The V gene lost 2 bases and the J gene lost 8 bases, with 6 bases spanning the gap. Germline values: CDR1 ENHRY, CDR2 SYGVKD. Here the CDR3 DNA reads TGTGCCATCAGTGAGGGGATCGAAAAACTGTTTTTT. It specifies CAISEGIEKLFF.

Concerning this clonotype: A read error is likely, as this CDR3 ends without the conserved phenylalanine or tryptophan. The limits of the CDR3 on the DNA are not certain, so only TCRdb's listed CDR3 is given. This chain connects TRBV7-6 to TRBJ2-6. The CDR3 length equals 9 residues, ends included. Germline V CDR1 and CDR2: SGHVS, FNYEAQ. The CDR3 loop reads CASAYGVLT.

Details on this clonotype: A much larger clone lies a single base off, so this may be a read error. Because it lacks the conserved phenylalanine or tryptophan at the end, this CDR3 is likely a read error. V and J are TRBV10-3 and TRBJ1-2, with 9 bases matching TRBD1. CDR1 is ENHRY, CDR2 SYGVKD, per germline. Trimming at V came to 10 bases and at J to 5 bases, leaving 14 bases not matched to a gene. The CDR3 spans 15 residues. The CDR3: CASSAPGQGGYGYTS. In nucleotides, the CDR3 is TGTGCCAGCAGCGCGCCGGGACAGGGAGGGTATGGCTACACCTCC.

This clonotype has a count of ten or more. This chain uses TRBV5-6 with TRBJ1-1, with unresolved D. Trimming removed 2 bases at V and 2 bases at J, with 4 bases between. Per the germline V gene, CDR1 is SGHDT and CDR2 is YYEEEE. The CDR3 contains 12 residues. CDR3 protein: CASSFINTEAFF. CDR3 nucleotide sequence: TGTGCCAGCAGCTTCATCAACACTGAAGCTTTCTTT.

V is TRBV29-1 and J is TRBJ1-4, with D unresolved. Trimming shortened V by 5 bases and J by 7 bases, and 17 bases separated the two germline ends. The CDR3 consists of 14 residues. Germline V lookup: CDR1 SQVTM, CDR2 ANQGSEA. The CDR3 coding sequence is TGCAGCGTTTCCTGGGTTGATGGCACTGAAAAACTGTTTTTT. Encoded protein: CSVSWVDGTEKLFF.

Note on this clonotype: Possible read error: a much larger clone is one base away. The chain links TRBV9 to TRBJ2-2, with D possibly being TRBD2 (5 bases). CDR1 and CDR2 from the germline V gene are SGDLS and YYNGEE. The CDR3 length is 12 residues. CDR3 in amino acids: CASSVVAGEPFF. CDR3 nucleotides: TGTGCCAGCAGCGTAGTGGCCGGGGAGCCGTTTTTT.

A remark on this clonotype: Being one base from a much bigger clone, this may be a read error. The chain combines TRBV5-1 with TRBJ1-1; D not resolved. In germline, CDR1 is SGHRS, CDR2 YFSETQ. This CDR3 is 12 amino acids long. The chain's CDR3 is CSSSFGGGEAFF. In DNA form, the CDR3 reads TGTTCCAGCAGTTTCGGCGGCGGTGAAGCTTTCTTT.